Each of the 23 T cell receptor beta chains below was sequenced from the same sample in a study of T cell repertoires in aging, cancer and after chemotherapy. Amplification of TCR beta used genomic DNA extracted from peripheral blood. TRB rearrangements spanning V, D and J were amplified using mixed TRB-A/B primers. TCRdb re-called the multiplex PCR reads through MiXCR, storing one row per CDR3 protein. The sample holds some 20,000 distinct CDR3 sequences; around 38% are singletons and the top ten take over 15%. What was sequenced was blood. These receptors all come from a human donor with a solid tumor.

V gene TRBV6-5 combines with J gene TRBJ2-1; maybe TRBD1 (6 bases). The V end lost 2 bases, the J end lost 2 bases, and 13 bases lay between the germline ends. The length of the CDR3 is 16 residues. Germline loops: CDR1 MNHEY, CDR2 SVGAGI. Written as DNA, the CDR3 is TGTGCCAGCAGTTACGATCTGGACAGAACCTACAATGAGCAGTTCTTC. Protein sequence: CASSYDLDRTYNEQFF.

The sample holds a few counts of this clonotype. The chain combines TRBV13 with TRBJ2-7; D unclear. Trimming shortened V by 3 bases and J by 2 bases, and 11 bases separated the two germline ends. The CDR3 has 14 residues. The V gene's germline CDR1 is PRHDT and CDR2 FYEKMQ (reference sequence). In DNA, the CDR3 is TGTGCCAGCAGCTTGACCCCAGGAGCCTACGAGCAGTACTTC. It is translated as CASSLTPGAYEQYF.

This clonotype was observed a handful of times. This sequence joins TRBV29-1 and TRBJ2-7; TRBD2 matches at 10 bases. The CDR3 is 15 residues long. V was clipped by 6 bases and J by 0 bases; unmatched bases: 8. Germline V gene sequence: CDR1 SQVTM, CDR2 ANQGSEA. The CDR3 DNA follows: TGCAGCGTCTCAGAGTCTAGCGGGAGCTCCTACGAGCAGTACTTC. It translates to CSVSESSGSSYEQYF.

In DNA, the CDR3 is TGTGCCAGCAGTGACCGGGGGTCAATGAACACTGAAGCTTTCTTT. Translated: CASSDRGSMNTEAFF. The chain uses TRBV12-3 or TRBV12-4 and TRBJ1-1, with D possibly being TRBD1 (5 bases). Trimming removed 5 bases at V and 0 bases at J, with 13 bases between. The CDR3 sequence is 15 residues long.

The rearrangement uses TRBV27 and TRBJ1-6, with D maybe TRBD1 (5 bases). V was pared by 6 bases and J by 0 bases, with 15 bases between. Germline V gives CDR1 MNHEY, CDR2 SMNVEV (reference sequence). The CDR3 contains 17 residues. CDR3: CASRRDAASSYNSPLHF. Here the CDR3 DNA reads TGTGCCAGCAGAAGGGACGCGGCTAGCTCCTATAATTCACCCCTCCACTTT.

The CDR3 coding sequence is TGTGCCAGCAGCTTATATGACAGGGTGACGGAGACCCAGTACTTC. Protein sequence: CASSLYDRVTETQYF. This chain uses TRBV5-4 with TRBJ2-5; 7 nucleotides align to TRBD1. Trimming cost V 2 bases and J 5 bases; bases outside gene matches: 9. Germline lookup yields CDR1 SGHNT and CDR2 YYREEE (reference sequence). This CDR3 is built from 15 residues.

This clonotype is classed as medium-sized. This chain uses TRBV15 with TRBJ2-3; D perhaps matches TRBD2 (6 bases). The CDR3 runs 16 residues. V lost 4 bases and J lost 4, with 18 bases in between. CDR1 is LNHNV, CDR2 YYDKDF, per germline (reference sequence). The CDR3 bases are TGTGCCACCAGCATGGGGGGTATTGCCAGTTCAGATACGCAGTATTTT. Protein: CATSMGGIASSDTQYF.

This clonotype occurred a few times. This chain connects TRBV5-6 to TRBJ1-5; D possibly corresponds to TRBD1 (5 bases). The CDR3 consists of 16 residues. The germline V gene encodes CDR1 SGHDT and CDR2 YYEEEE. Between the trimmed V and J ends, which lost 1 base and 1 base, there was a span of 12 bases. The CDR3, as DNA: TGTGCCAGCAGCTTGTACGAGACAGCGAGCAATCAGCCCCAGCATTTT. Translated: CASSLYETASNQPQHF.

This clonotype was counted between two and nine times. The chain is built from TRBV15 and TRBJ2-7, with TRBD1 identical over 9 bases. After removal of 0 bases from V and 3 bases from J, the junction contained 6 bases not matched to a gene. Germline CDR1 and CDR2: LNHNV and YYDKDF (reference sequence). The CDR3 length is 16 residues. Written as DNA, the CDR3 is TGTGCCACCAGCAGAGATCTAGGGACAGGGAACTACGAGCAGTACTTC. Translation: CATSRDLGTGNYEQYF.

V is TRBV6-1 and J is TRBJ2-1, with 10 nucleotides matching TRBD2. Germline V gene data show CDR1 as MNHNS and CDR2 as SASEGT. The CDR3 spans 16 residues. With 5 bases clipped from V and 10 bases from J, the junction kept 14 bases outside the gene matches. Here the CDR3 DNA reads TGTGCCAGCAGTCCCAAGGGGGAGCGGGGGGGCTGGGAGCAGTTCTTC. This gives the protein CASSPKGERGGWEQFF.

V and J are TRBV5-1 and TRBJ1-2, with D perhaps matching TRBD1 (5 bases). The V gene lost 2 bases and the J gene lost 2 bases, with 7 bases spanning the gap. CDR3 size: 13 residues. The germline V gene encodes CDR1 SGHRS and CDR2 YFSETQ. The CDR3 protein is CASSLGENYGYTF. CDR3 DNA: TGCGCCAGCAGCTTAGGGGAGAACTATGGCTACACCTTC.

The chain employs TRBV19 and TRBJ1-1, with D possibly being TRBD1 (6 bases). Trimming removed 5 bases at V and 0 bases at J, with 13 bases between. The CDR3 sequence is 15 residues long. In germline, CDR1 is LNHDA, CDR2 SQIVND (reference sequence). CDR3 sequence (DNA): TGTGCCAGTAGTCACAGGGCTGTAATGAACACTGAAGCTTTCTTT. Translated, it gives CASSHRAVMNTEAFF.

This clonotype was seen only a few times. The chain combines TRBV15 with TRBJ2-1; D perhaps matches TRBD2 (6 bases). CDR1 LNHNV and CDR2 YYDKDF come from the germline V gene (reference sequence). The CDR3 sequence is 15 residues long. The germline V and J ends were trimmed by 5 bases and 3 bases, with 14 bases remaining between them. This CDR3 reads CATSPSAGLYNEQFF. CDR3 in DNA: TGTGCCACCAGCCCTTCAGCGGGCCTCTACAATGAGCAGTTCTTC.

The chain has TRBV12-3 or TRBV12-4 and TRBJ1-5, with D maybe TRBD1 (5 bases). Deletions cut 0 bases from V and 6 bases from J, with 12 bases between. This CDR3 has 15 residues. The CDR3 spells CASSLAGGVAQPQHF. The CDR3 DNA is TGTGCCAGCAGTTTAGCGGGGGGGGTGGCTCAGCCCCAGCATTTT.

This chain links TRBV5-6 with TRBJ2-2, with TRBD2 as a possible D gene (6 bases). Germline values: CDR1 SGHDT, CDR2 YYEEEE. Trimming took off 3 bases at V and 5 bases at J, with 17 bases between the two ends. The CDR3 has 16 amino acids. CDR3 nucleotide sequence: TGTGCCAGCAGCTGGAGGGCGGGAACGACGACCGGGGAGCTGTTTTTT. This gives the protein CASSWRAGTTTGELFF.

A word on this clonotype: An end of the junction differs from the germline gene, which may be a read error. The V and J genes are TRBV12-3 or TRBV12-4 and TRBJ2-3, with TRBD1 identical over 11 bases. The CDR3 extends over 13 amino acids. The CDR3 region is CASRTGGTNTQYF. The CDR3 DNA reads as TGTGCCAGTCGGACAGGGGGCACAAATACGCAGTATTTT.

V and J are TRBV5-5 and TRBJ2-7, with no clear D. V lost 5 bases and J lost 3, with 12 bases in between. CDR1 and CDR2 (germline): SGHKS, YYEKEE (reference sequence). The CDR3 sequence is 13 residues long. CDR3 DNA sequence: TGTGCCAGCAGTCTGGGAACCTACTACGAGCAGTACTTC. Its translation is CASSLGTYYEQYF.

J is TRBJ1-1 and V is TRBV6-6; 7 positions match TRBD1. The CDR3 has 12 amino acids. Germline V gives CDR1 MNHNY, CDR2 SVGAGI (reference sequence). V was clipped by 6 bases and J by 8 bases; unmatched bases: 6. The CDR3 DNA follows: TGTGCCAGCAGCTACAAACAGGGGGAAGCTTTCTTT. Its translation: CASSYKQGEAFF.

This clonotype was detected a few times. The chain combines TRBV5-1 with TRBJ2-5; 8 bases are shared with TRBD1. The V and J ends lost 4 bases and 4 bases, in that order; junction bases with no gene match: 6. Germline V CDR1 and CDR2: SGHRS, YFSETQ. The CDR3 runs 14 residues. CDR3 in DNA: TGCGCCAGCAGCCGACAGGGGCGGGGAGAGACCCAGTACTTC. Its translation is CASSRQGRGETQYF. Drawing the rest from reference TRBV5-1 and TRBJ2-5, the complete variable domain is KAGVTQTPRYLIKTRGQQVTLSCSPISGHRSVSWYQQTPGQGLQFLFEYFSETQRNKGNFPGRFSGRQFSNSRSEMNVSTLELGDSALYLCASSRQGRGETQYFGPGTRLLVL.

The CDR3 protein is CASMGRSGQTNEKLFF. The CDR3 DNA reads as TGTGCCAGCATGGGGCGGTCCGGACAGACTAATGAAAAACTGTTTTTT. This rearrangement joins TRBV6-1 to TRBJ1-4; D may be TRBD1 (6 bases). Germline V gene data show CDR1 as MNHNS and CDR2 as SASEGT. V was shortened by 7 bases and J by 2 bases, with 17 bases between the two germline ends. This CDR3 is 16 amino acids long.

The chain recombines TRBV6-2 or TRBV6-3 with TRBJ2-1; 7 bases match TRBD2. Germline V lookup: CDR1 MNHEY, CDR2 SVGEGT. J lost 5 bases, V lost 7 bases, and 11 bases had no gene match. This CDR3 spans 15 amino acids. Written as DNA, the CDR3 is TGTGCCAGCACCTCGTGGGCTAGCGGCGACAATGAGCAGTTCTTC. Protein: CASTSWASGDNEQFF.

The V call is TRBV20-1, the J call TRBJ2-3; D assignment may be TRBD1 or TRBD2 (5 bases each). The germline CDR1 and CDR2 sequences are DFQATT and SNEGSKA (reference sequence). The ends were cut back, 5 bases at V and 1 base at J, with 16 bases in the middle. The CDR3 has 15 residues. The CDR3, as DNA: TGCAGTGCTTGGGACCGGCTAATGGGCACAGATACGCAGTATTTT. Translation gives CSAWDRLMGTDTQYF.

This clonotype was seen a handful of times. The rearrangement uses TRBV6-5 and TRBJ2-7; D might be TRBD1 or TRBD2, each matching 5 bases. Germline CDR1 reads MNHEY; CDR2 reads SVGAGI. CDR3 length: 16 amino acids. V lost 0 bases and J 5 bases, leaving 17 bases between the germline ends. The CDR3 nucleotides read TGTGCCAGCAGTTACTCGTGGACGGGACGGCAGCACGAGCAGTACTTC. This gives the protein CASSYSWTGRQHEQYF.